This is a list of T cell receptor beta chains from one sample in a study of post-analysis software for immune sequencing data. MiXCR, applied by TCRdb to the PCR reads, yields one record per CDR3 protein. The sample has 450,000 or so distinct CDR3 sequences, under 55% seen once; the top ten hold over 10%. The sample consisted of blood. The receptors shown here come from a girl between 5 and 17 years old with multiple sclerosis. CDR3s include the opening cysteine and the closing phenylalanine or tryptophan. A D gene is named only where the DNA matches it firmly. The listing skips clone size in some rows; elsewhere it reads once, few, many or a size class.

D	length	V	J	size	CDR3	DNA
NA	11	TRBV20-1	TRBJ2-1	NA	CSASSIDEQFF	TGCAGTGCTAGTAGCATCGATGAGCAGTTCTTC
TRBD2	15	TRBV10-3	TRBJ2-3	few	CAISETSGGTDTQYF	TGTGCCATCAGTGAGACTAGCGGAGGCACAGATACGCAGTATTTT
NA	13	TRBV7-3	TRBJ2-1	few	CASSLMGLNEQFF	TGTGCCAGCAGCTTAATGGGGCTGAATGAGCAGTTCTTC
NA	15	TRBV15	TRBJ2-7	NA	CATSRDEGSSYEQYF	TGTGCCACCAGCAGAGATGAGGGAAGCTCCTACGAGCAGTACTTC
TRBD1	16	TRBV5-1	TRBJ2-3	few	CASSLAGQGELDTQYF	TGCGCCAGCAGCTTGGCCGGGCAGGGGGAATTGGATACGCAGTATTTT
NA	12	TRBV29-1	TRBJ1-1	NA	CSVAETAAEAFF	TGCAGCGTTGCTGAGACGGCCGCTGAAGCTTTCTTT
NA	14	TRBV12-3/TRBV12-4	TRBJ1-5	NA	CASSSTRDNQPQHF	TGTGCCAGCAGTTCCACTCGGGACAATCAGCCCCAGCATTTT
TRBD1	15	TRBV18	TRBJ2-1	few	CASSPVRGPFNEQFF	TGTGCCAGCTCACCAGTCAGGGGGCCTTTTAATGAGCAGTTCTTC
NA	18	TRBV5-1	TRBJ1-1	many	CASSLDRSRRGMNTEAFF	TGCGCCAGCAGCTTGGACCGGTCTCGAAGGGGCATGAACACTGAAGCTTTCTTT
TRBD1	16	TRBV5-6	TRBJ2-1	once	CASSLGGQGEYNEQFF	TGTGCCAGCAGCTTAGGAGGACAGGGGGAATACAATGAGCAGTTCTTC
TRBD1	15	TRBV20-1	TRBJ2-1	few	CSANPGTDVYNEQFF	TGCAGTGCTAATCCCGGGACAGATGTATACAATGAGCAGTTCTTC
NA	13	TRBV28	TRBJ2-3	few	CASTRQVTDTQYF	TGTGCCAGCACCCGACAGGTCACAGATACGCAGTATTTT
NA	17	TRBV4-2	TRBJ2-1	many	CASSQGGGESSYNEQFF	TGTGCCAGCAGCCAAGGGGGCGGCGAGAGCTCCTACAATGAGCAGTTCTTC
NA	15	TRBV7-6	TRBJ2-1	NA	CASSLDTGPYNEQFF	TGTGCCAGCAGCTTAGACACAGGGCCATACAATGAGCAGTTCTTC
NA	15	TRBV5-6	TRBJ1-5	NA	CASSLSAGGSQPQHF	TGTGCCAGCAGCTTGTCCGCCGGGGGGAGTCAGCCCCAGCATTTT
NA	12	TRBV12-3/TRBV12-4	TRBJ2-1	NA	CASSFLYNEQFF	TGTGCCAGCAGTTTCCTCTACAATGAGCAGTTCTTC